This T cell receptor beta chain stems from a study of read filtering for tumor transcriptome and immune sequencing. Study details: Per sample, TCR-region reads ranged about 4 to 10.27 million by IR-seq, roughly 80 to 1273 by RNA-seq.

At the time of active disease, bone marrow was collected from every patient. Findings and limits, study-wide: RNA-seq captured clonotypes less deeply and reliably than IR-seq.

Germline values: CDR1 SGHNT, CDR2 YENEEA. The CDR3 is 16 residues long. V dropped 0 bases and J dropped 4 bases, with 15 bases sitting between them. In this sample, this clonotype turned up many times. Its antigen is as yet unknown. The library was built from 400 to 500 ng RNA with molecular barcoded adaptors for alpha/delta and beta/gamma chains. TCRdb called the reads again in MiXCR, with one record for every CDR3 protein. The table lists fewer than 90,000 distinct CDR3 sequences, 10% to 15% of them singletons, with just under 15% in the top ten. What was sequenced was a population of CD138-negative cells sorted from bone marrow. J is TRBJ1-1 and V is TRBV11-3; D call uncertain. The source is a donor older than 35 with multiple myeloma. The CDR3 sequence: CASSLEDRVAGTEAFF. CDR3 nucleotides: TGTGCCAGCAGCTTAGAGGACCGGGTAGCGGGCACTGAAGCTTTCTTT.